The clone carrying this TCR beta chain was detected only once. Its antigen remains unknown. The sample originates from a study of shared clonotypes between healthy human individuals. Sorted subsets were amplified in replicate PCRs using 200 ng DNA, tens of thousands of T cell genomes. Clones were sequenced by immunoSEQ multiplex PCR, and TCRdb holds only the in-frame ones, with some missing. In the table there are some 700,000 clones, around 90% of which are singletons. Study results and caveats: It was observed that 5% to 6% of naive CD4 clonotypes were shared across a handful of donors.

This CDR3 has 13 residues. V shed 0 bases and J shed 6 bases, with 8 bases lying between them. In germline, CDR1 is MNHEY, CDR2 SVGAGI. The receptor comes from a man between 18 and 29 years old in good health. Some clones in this sample may be carry-over from other donors' samples. The sample was memory CD8+ T cells from PBMCs. Subset indicated: CD45RO+ cells pooled with CCR7-negative TemRA cells. The chain recombines TRBV6-5 with TRBJ1-1, with D perhaps TRBD1 (5 bases). The CDR3 coding sequence is TGTGCCAGCAGTTACTCAGGGACGGCTGAAGCTTTCTTT. Translated: CASSYSGTAEAFF.